Here is one TCR beta chain with its context. These data originate in a study of blood T cell repertoires in COVID-19. On the study more broadly: Italy, Spain and the United States were the sources of the convalescent and acute COVID-19 samples. Nucleic acid was either cDNA or gDNA, and it came from T cells, B-cell-depleted T cells, or PBMCs.

Some clones are missing from TCRdb's copy, which holds only in-frame ones; the method was immunoSEQ multiplex PCR. The data contain tens of thousands of clones, roughly 80% of them seen just once; the ten biggest clones take up 28%. J gave up 0 bases and V 1 base, and 0 bases lay outside the gene matches. This CDR3 is built from 16 residues. In germline, CDR1 is SGHRS, CDR2 YFSETQ. The clonotype was recovered from a human donor in a cohort sampled during active COVID-19. Sample: peripheral blood. The J gene is TRBJ2-6, the V gene TRBV5-1, with 8 bases that match TRBD2. The CDR3 sequence is CASSLRGGSGANVLTF. The CDR3 nucleotides are TGCGCCAGCAGCTTGCGGGGGGGCTCTGGGGCCAACGTCCTGACTTTC.